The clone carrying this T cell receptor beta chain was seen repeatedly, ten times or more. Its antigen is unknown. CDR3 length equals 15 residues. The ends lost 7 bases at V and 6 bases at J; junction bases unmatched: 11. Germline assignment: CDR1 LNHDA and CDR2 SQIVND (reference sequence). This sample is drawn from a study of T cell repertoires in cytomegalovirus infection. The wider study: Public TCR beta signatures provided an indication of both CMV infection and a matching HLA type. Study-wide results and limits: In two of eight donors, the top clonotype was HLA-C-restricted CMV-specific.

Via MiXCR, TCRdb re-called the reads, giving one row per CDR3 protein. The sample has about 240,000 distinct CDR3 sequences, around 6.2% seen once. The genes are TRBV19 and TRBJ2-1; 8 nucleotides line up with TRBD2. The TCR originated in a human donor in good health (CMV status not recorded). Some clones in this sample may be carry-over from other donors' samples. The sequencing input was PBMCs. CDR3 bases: TGTGCCAGTATGTGGCCGGGGGGGCCTAGCAATGAGCAGTTCTTC. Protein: CASMWPGGPSNEQFF.